This T cell receptor (beta chain) is from a study of blood T cell repertoires in COVID-19. Study context: In each case, the material was cDNA or gDNA derived from T cells, B-cell-depleted T cells, or PBMCs.

Residents of 24 US areas, aged about 18 to 95 years, made up the participants. Donors were grouped by their self-reported clinical history. Clones were read by immunoSEQ multiplex PCR, and TCRdb kept only the in-frame ones, dropping some. The table shows about 190,000 clones, with around 85% occurring only once. CDR1 is LNHDA and CDR2 is SQIVND in the germline V gene (reference sequence). The CDR3 runs to 13 residues. Trimming removed 7 bases at V and 8 bases at J, with 17 bases between. The chain has TRBV19 and TRBJ1-2; the D gene is possibly TRBD1 (5 bases). Sequences were obtained from PBMCs or T cells enriched from blood (not recorded which). This receptor was obtained from a woman in her twenties or thirties who had recovered from COVID-19. The CDR3 coding sequence is TGTGCCAGTACCGATAGGGGCATCGGGGGCTACACCTTC. Translation gives CASTDRGIGGYTF.